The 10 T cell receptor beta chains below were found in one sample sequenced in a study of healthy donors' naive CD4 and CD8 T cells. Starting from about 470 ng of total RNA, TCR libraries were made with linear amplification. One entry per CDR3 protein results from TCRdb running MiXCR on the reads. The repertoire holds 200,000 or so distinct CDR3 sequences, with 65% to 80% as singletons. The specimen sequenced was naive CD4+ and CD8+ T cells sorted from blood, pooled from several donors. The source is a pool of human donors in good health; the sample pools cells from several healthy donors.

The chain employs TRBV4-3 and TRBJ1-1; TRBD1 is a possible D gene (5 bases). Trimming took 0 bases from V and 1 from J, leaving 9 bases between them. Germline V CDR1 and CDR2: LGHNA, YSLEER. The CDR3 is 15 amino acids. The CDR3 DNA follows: TGCGCCAGCAGCCAAGAACAAACAGGGAACACTGAAGCTTTCTTT. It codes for CASSQEQTGNTEAFF.

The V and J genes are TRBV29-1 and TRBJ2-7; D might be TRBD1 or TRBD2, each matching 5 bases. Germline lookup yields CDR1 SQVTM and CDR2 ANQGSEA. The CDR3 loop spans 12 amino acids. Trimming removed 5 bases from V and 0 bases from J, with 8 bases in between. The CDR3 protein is CSVTGASYEQYF. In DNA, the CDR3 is TGCAGCGTTACCGGGGCCTCCTACGAGCAGTACTTC.

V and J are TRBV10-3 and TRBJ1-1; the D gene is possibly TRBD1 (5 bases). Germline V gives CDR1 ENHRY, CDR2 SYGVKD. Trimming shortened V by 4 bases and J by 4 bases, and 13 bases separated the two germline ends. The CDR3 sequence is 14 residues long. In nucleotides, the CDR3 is TGTGCCATCAGTGCCGAGGGGAAGGGCACTGAAGCTTTCTTT. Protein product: CAISAEGKGTEAFF.

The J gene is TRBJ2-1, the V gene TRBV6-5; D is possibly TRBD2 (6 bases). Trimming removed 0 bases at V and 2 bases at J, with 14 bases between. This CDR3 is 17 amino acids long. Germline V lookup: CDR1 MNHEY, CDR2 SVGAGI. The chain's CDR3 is CASSYSVSGAAYNEQFF. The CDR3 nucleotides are TGTGCCAGCAGTTACTCGGTGTCGGGAGCGGCCTACAATGAGCAGTTCTTC.

CDR3 in DNA: TGTGCCAGTAGTATATCGGCTAGCGGGGTAAATGAGCAGTTCTTC. Protein sequence: CASSISASGVNEQFF. The rearrangement uses TRBV19 and TRBJ2-1, with TRBD2 matching over 9 bases. The CDR3 has 15 amino acids. Per the germline V gene, CDR1 is LNHDA and CDR2 is SQIVND (reference sequence). V lost 2 bases, J lost 7 bases, and 6 bases stayed unmatched.

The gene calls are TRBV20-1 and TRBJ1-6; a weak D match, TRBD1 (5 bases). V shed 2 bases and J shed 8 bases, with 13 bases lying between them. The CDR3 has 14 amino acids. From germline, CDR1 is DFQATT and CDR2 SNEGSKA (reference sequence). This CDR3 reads CSARPPGKDSPLHF. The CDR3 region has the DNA TGCAGTGCTAGACCCCCAGGGAAGGATTCACCCCTCCACTTT.

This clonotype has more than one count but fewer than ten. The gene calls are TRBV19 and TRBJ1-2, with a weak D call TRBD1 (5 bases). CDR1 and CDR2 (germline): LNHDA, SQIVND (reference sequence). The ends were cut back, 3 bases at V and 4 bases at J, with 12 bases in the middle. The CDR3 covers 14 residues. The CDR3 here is CASSILQGGYGYTF. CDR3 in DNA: TGTGCCAGTAGTATCCTCCAGGGCGGCTATGGCTACACCTTC. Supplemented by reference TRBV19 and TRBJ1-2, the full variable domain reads DGGITQSPKYLFRKEGQNVTLSCEQNLNHDAMYWYRQDPGQGLRLIYYSQIVNDFQKGDIAEGYSVSREKKESFPLTVTSAQKNPTAFYLCASSILQGGYGYTFGSGTRLTVV.

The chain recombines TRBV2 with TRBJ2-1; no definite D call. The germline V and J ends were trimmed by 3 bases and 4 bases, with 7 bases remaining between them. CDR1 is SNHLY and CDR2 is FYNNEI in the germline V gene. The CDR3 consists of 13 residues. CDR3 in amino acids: CASSESNYNEQFF. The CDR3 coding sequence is TGTGCCAGCAGTGAGTCCAATTACAATGAGCAGTTCTTC.

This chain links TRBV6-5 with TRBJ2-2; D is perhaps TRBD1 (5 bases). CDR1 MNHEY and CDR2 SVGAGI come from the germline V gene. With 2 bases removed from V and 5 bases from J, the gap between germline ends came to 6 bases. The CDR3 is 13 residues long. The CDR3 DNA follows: TGTGCCAGCAGTTACCGACAGACCGGGGAGCTGTTTTTT. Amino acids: CASSYRQTGELFF.

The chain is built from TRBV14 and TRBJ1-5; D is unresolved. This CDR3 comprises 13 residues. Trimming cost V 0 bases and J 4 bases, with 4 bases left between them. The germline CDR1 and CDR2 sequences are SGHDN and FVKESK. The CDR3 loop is CASSQDLNQPQHF. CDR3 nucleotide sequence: TGTGCCAGCAGCCAAGATCTGAATCAGCCCCAGCATTTT.